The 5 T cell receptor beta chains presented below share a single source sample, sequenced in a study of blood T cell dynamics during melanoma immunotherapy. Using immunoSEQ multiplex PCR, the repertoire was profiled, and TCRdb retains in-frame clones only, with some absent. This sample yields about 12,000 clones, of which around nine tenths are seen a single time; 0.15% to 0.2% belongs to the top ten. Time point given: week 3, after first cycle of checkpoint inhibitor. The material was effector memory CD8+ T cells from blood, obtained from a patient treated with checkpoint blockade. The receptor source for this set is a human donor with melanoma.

CDR3 in amino acids: CSVVLGDSYNEQFF. For the CDR3, the DNA is TGCAGCGTTGTCTTGGGGGATTCCTACAATGAGCAGTTCTTC. This sequence joins TRBV29-1 and TRBJ2-1; D might be TRBD1 or TRBD2, each matching 5 bases. The V gene lost 4 bases and the J gene lost 1 base, with 11 bases spanning the gap. Germline CDR1 reads SQVTM; CDR2 reads ANQGSEA. The length of the CDR3 is 14 residues.

The CDR3 region has the DNA TGTGCCAGCTCACCAGCGGACAGGGGGCGGGAAAAACTGTTTTTT. Translating gives CASSPADRGREKLFF. This rearrangement joins TRBV18 to TRBJ1-4; 11 bases are shared with TRBD1. Germline lookup yields CDR1 KGHSH and CDR2 LQKENI. The CDR3 length is 15 residues. V was pared by 2 bases and J by 8 bases, with 4 bases of the junction left unmatched.

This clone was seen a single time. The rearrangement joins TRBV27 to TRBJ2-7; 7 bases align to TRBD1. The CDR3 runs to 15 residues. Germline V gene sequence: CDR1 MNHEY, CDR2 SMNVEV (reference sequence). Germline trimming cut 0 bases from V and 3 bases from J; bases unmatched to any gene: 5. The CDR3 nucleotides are TGTGCCAGCAGTTTATCAGGGGGCGACTTCTACGAGCAGTACTTC. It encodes CASSLSGGDFYEQYF.

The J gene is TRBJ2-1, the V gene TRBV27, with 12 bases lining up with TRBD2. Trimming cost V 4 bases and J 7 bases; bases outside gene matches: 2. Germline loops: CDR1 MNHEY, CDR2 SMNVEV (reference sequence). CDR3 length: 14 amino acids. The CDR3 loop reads CASSSGLAGNEQFF. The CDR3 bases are TGTGCCAGCAGTTCGGGACTAGCGGGTAATGAGCAGTTCTTC.

The CDR3 is CASSEWDSGQPQHF. The CDR3 nucleotides read TGTGCCAGCAGTGAATGGGACAGCGGACAGCCCCAGCATTTT. The V and J genes are TRBV2 and TRBJ1-5; 7 bases align to TRBD1. CDR3 length equals 14 residues. Germline V gene sequence: CDR1 SNHLY, CDR2 FYNNEI. V trimming: 2 bases; J trimming: 7 bases; junction bases outside the gene matches: 5.